What follows are 27 T cell receptor beta chains derived from one specimen sequenced in a study of blood T cell repertoires in COVID-19. Libraries were prepared by immunoSEQ multiplex PCR; TCRdb keeps only in-frame clonotypes and omits some of them. The table has about 15,000 clones, under 85% seen once; the top ten hold 25% to 35%. The material sequenced was peripheral blood. These receptors all come from a man in his sixties or seventies with active or convalescent COVID-19.

The chain carries TRBV5-1 and TRBJ2-6, with TRBD1 as a possible D gene (6 bases). Deletions cut 3 bases from V and 2 bases from J, with 9 bases between. This CDR3 comprises 15 residues. Germline V gives CDR1 SGHRS, CDR2 YFSETQ. The CDR3 is CASSYRTAGANVLTF. The CDR3 DNA sequence: TGCGCCAGCAGCTATAGGACAGCTGGGGCCAACGTCCTGACTTTC.

The CDR3 reads CASSQGDGGATDTQYF. In DNA form, the CDR3 reads TGCGCCAGCAGCCAAGGAGACGGCGGGGCGACAGATACGCAGTATTTT. The rearrangement links TRBV4-3 to TRBJ2-3, with a possible D match to TRBD2 (6 bases). Germline lookup yields CDR1 LGHNA and CDR2 YSLEER. The CDR3 length is 16 residues. V was clipped by 1 base and J by 3 bases, with 14 bases between them.

This sequence joins TRBV4-2 and TRBJ2-7; possible D gene TRBD2, 7 bases. Germline values: CDR1 LGHNA, CDR2 YNFKEQ. This CDR3 region has 19 residues. V was shortened by 0 bases and J by 4 bases, with 25 bases between the two germline ends. The CDR3 protein is CASSQEGGGGSGRKYEQYF. The CDR3 coding sequence is TGTGCCAGCAGCCAAGAGGGGGGGGGCGGTAGCGGGCGAAAGTACGAGCAGTACTTC.

On this clone itself: Sequence at one end of the junction differs from germline and may be a read error. Different DNA sequences within this sample yield the same CDR3. This chain uses TRBV24-1 with TRBJ2-7; 7 bases are shared with TRBD1. Per the germline V gene, CDR1 is KGHDR and CDR2 is SFDVKD. This CDR3 has 13 residues. The CDR3: CATSDGTVNEQYF. The CDR3 DNA reads TGCGCCACCAGTGATGGGACAGTTAACGAGCAGTACTTC.

A remark on this clone: The junction departs from the called germline gene at one end, perhaps through a read error. CDR3 sequence (DNA): TGCGCCAGCAGCTTGGCCGGGACAGGGGGCGCGAACTTC. The encoded protein is CASSLAGTGGANF. The V call is TRBV5-1, the J call TRBJ2-7; 12 nucleotides align to TRBD1. The CDR3 has 13 residues. Germline CDR1 and CDR2: SGHRS and YFSETQ.

The rearrangement uses TRBV5-1 and TRBJ2-1; 8 bases match TRBD2. CDR3 length equals 15 residues. CDR1 is SGHRS and CDR2 is YFSETQ in the germline V gene. The J segment lost 6 bases and the V segment lost 0 bases, leaving 5 bases of the junction unmatched. The DNA of the CDR3 is TGCGCCAGCAGCTTGGCGGGAGGGCCTTCCAATGAGCAGTTCTTC. This codes for CASSLAGGPSNEQFF.

V gene TRBV11-2 combines with J gene TRBJ2-7; no clear D gene. Trimming removed 0 bases from V and 1 base from J, with 4 bases in between. This CDR3 is 13 amino acids long. Germline values: CDR1 SGHAT, CDR2 FQNNGV. The CDR3 sequence: CASSLDISYEQYF. The CDR3 DNA reads as TGTGCCAGCAGCTTAGACATTTCCTACGAGCAGTACTTC.

The V and J genes are TRBV5-4 and TRBJ2-3; 7 nucleotides line up with TRBD1. V shed 4 bases, J shed 1 base, and the junction held 6 bases outside the gene matches. The CDR3 totals 15 residues. Germline V CDR1 and CDR2: SGHNT, YYREEE (reference sequence). Here the CDR3 DNA reads TGTGCCAGCAGCATACAGGGGATGGGCACAGATACGCAGTATTTT. Translation: CASSIQGMGTDTQYF.

The chain carries TRBV7-9 and TRBJ1-2; D gene ambiguous. This CDR3 has 13 residues. The V end was cut by 3 bases, the J end by 2 bases, with 7 bases between. Per germline, CDR1 SEHNR and CDR2 FQNEAQ (reference sequence). The CDR3 nucleotides are TGTGCCAGCAGCTTGGAGGGAAACTATGGCTACACCTTC. Protein sequence: CASSLEGNYGYTF.

This clone appeared a few times. V gene TRBV5-1 combines with J gene TRBJ2-3; a possible D gene is TRBD2 (6 bases). The CDR3 contains 16 residues. Germline V gene lookup returns CDR1 SGHRS and CDR2 YFSETQ. Trimming shortened V by 0 bases and J by 1 base, and 12 bases separated the two germline ends. The CDR3 nucleotides are TGCGCCAGCAGCTTGGGAGGACGACTAGGCACAGATACGCAGTATTTT. This gives the protein CASSLGGRLGTDTQYF.

This clone appeared a few times. The chain employs TRBV16 and TRBJ2-6; the D gene is possibly TRBD1 (6 bases). V lost 1 base and J lost 0, with 13 bases in between. This CDR3 has 18 residues. CDR1 is KGHSY, CDR2 FQNENV, per germline. In DNA form, the CDR3 reads TGTGCCAGCAGCCAATTGCGACAGGCTAGCTCTGGGGCCAACGTCCTGACTTTC. Translation: CASSQLRQASSGANVLTF.

V gene TRBV27 combines with J gene TRBJ1-6, with D perhaps TRBD1 (5 bases). Germline CDR1 is MNHEY and CDR2 is SMNVEV (reference sequence). V was cut by 6 bases and J by 1 base, with 13 bases left in between. The CDR3 has 16 residues. CDR3 region: CASSRRQGSYNSPLHF. In DNA form, the CDR3 reads TGTGCCAGCAGCCGAAGGCAGGGATCCTATAATTCACCCCTCCACTTT.

The rearrangement links TRBV6-2 or TRBV6-3 to TRBJ2-5, with TRBD2 identical over 14 bases. The germline gives CDR1 MNHEY, CDR2 SVGEGT. The CDR3 totals 16 residues. J was trimmed by 5 bases and V by 6 bases; bases with no gene match: 8. Here the CDR3 reads CASSRGTSGRGETQYF. The CDR3 nucleotides are TGTGCCAGCAGCCGTGGGACTAGCGGGAGAGGGGAGACCCAGTACTTC.

The CDR3 DNA reads as TGTGCCAGCAGCGTAAACACAGGGGGCTATGGCTACACCTTC. Its translation: CASSVNTGGYGYTF. This chain uses TRBV9 with TRBJ1-2, with 8 nucleotides matching TRBD1. Germline loops: CDR1 SGDLS, CDR2 YYNGEE. V gave up 1 base and J gave up 4 bases; unmatched junction bases: 3. The CDR3 consists of 14 residues.

The V gene is TRBV6-6, the J gene TRBJ1-3; tentatively, D is TRBD1 (5 bases). Trimming took 0 bases from V and 4 from J, leaving 13 bases between them. Germline V lookup: CDR1 MNHNY, CDR2 SVGAGI (reference sequence). The CDR3 is made up of 16 amino acids. The CDR3, as DNA: TGTGCCAGCAGTTACTCGAGGCCCCGGGGGGGAAACACCATATATTTT. Its translation: CASSYSRPRGGNTIYF.

The J gene is TRBJ1-6, the V gene TRBV7-2; 7 bases are shared with TRBD1. CDR3 length: 14 residues. V lost 3 bases and J lost 5; bases outside the gene matches: 1. Germline values: CDR1 SGHTA, CDR2 FQGNSA. The chain's CDR3 is CASSFGQDNSPLHF. As DNA, the CDR3 is TGTGCCAGCAGCTTTGGACAGGATAATTCACCCCTCCACTTT.

This clone was picked up a small number of times. The rearrangement joins TRBV3-1 (or the pseudogene TRBV3-2) to TRBJ2-3; D not certain. Per the germline V gene, CDR1 is LGHDT and CDR2 is YNNKEL (reference sequence). V lost 0 bases and J lost 1, with 8 bases in between. The CDR3 is made up of 15 amino acids. CDR3 sequence reads: CASSQEGYRTDTQYF. In DNA, the CDR3 is TGTGCCAGCAGCCAAGAGGGCTACCGCACAGATACGCAGTATTTT.

This clone was seen just once. The V call is TRBV6-5, the J call TRBJ2-1, with 12 bases identical to TRBD1. The trim removed 11 bases at V and 15 bases at J, leaving 14 bases unmatched. CDR3 length equals 13 residues. Germline CDR1 and CDR2: MNHEY and SVGAGI. The CDR3 loop is CAATGVRDRGRFF. CDR3 bases: TGTGCCGCCACAGGGGTTCGGGACAGGGGGCGGTTCTTC.

The rearrangement links TRBV14 to TRBJ1-1; D not certain. The ends were cut back, 1 base at V and 3 bases at J, with 9 bases in the middle. The germline CDR1 and CDR2 sequences are SGHDN and FVKESK. The length of the CDR3 is 14 residues. In DNA, the CDR3 is TGTGCCAGCAGCCAAGCGGCGGGGTACACTGAAGCTTTCTTT. This translates into CASSQAAGYTEAFF.

This sequence joins TRBV7-9 and TRBJ1-1, with D tentatively TRBD1 (6 bases). The length of the CDR3 is 14 residues. CDR1 and CDR2 (germline): SEHNR, FQNEAQ (reference sequence). V was cut by 2 bases and J by 10 bases, with 17 bases left in between. The CDR3 here is CASSLLRTASGAFF. The CDR3 bases are TGTGCCAGCAGCTTACTGCGGACAGCGAGCGGAGCTTTCTTT.

The CDR3 protein is CASSPSGTDLKPQYF. The CDR3 region has the DNA TGTGCCAGCAGCCCATCCGGGACTGACCTCAAACCGCAGTACTTC. The chain couples TRBV9 to TRBJ2-7; maybe TRBD2 (6 bases). The ends were cut back, 4 bases at V and 9 bases at J, with 23 bases in the middle. Germline V gives CDR1 SGDLS, CDR2 YYNGEE. The CDR3 loop spans 15 amino acids.

This clone was picked up one time. The V call is TRBV10-2, the J call TRBJ2-7; D possibly corresponds to TRBD2 (6 bases). Germline loops: CDR1 WSHSY, CDR2 SAAADI. Trimming cost V 8 bases and J 3 bases, with 17 bases left between them. The CDR3 totals 14 residues. CDR3 in amino acids: CASQRQEGNYEQYF. As DNA, the CDR3 is TGCGCCAGCCAGAGGCAGGAGGGGAACTACGAGCAGTACTTC.

Notes on this clone: Its ends do not fully match the called genes, so a read error is possible. This chain connects TRBV7-7 to TRBJ2-5; 8 bases are shared with TRBD1. The CDR3 consists of 16 residues. Looked up from germline, CDR1 is SSHAT and CDR2 is FNYEAQ (reference sequence). Here the CDR3 DNA reads TGTGCTAGCAGCCCAATGGACAGGGCGGGAAGGGAGACCCAGTACTTC. Amino acids: CASSPMDRAGRETQYF.

The J gene is TRBJ2-4, the V gene TRBV7-2; 9 bases map to TRBD1. Germline V CDR1 and CDR2: SGHTA, FQGNSA. The CDR3 loop spans 14 amino acids. Trimming took 5 bases from V and 8 from J; bases not matched to a gene: 7. The CDR3 loop reads CASSMNRGPDIQYF. CDR3 nucleotides: TGTGCCAGCAGCATGAACAGGGGGCCTGACATTCAGTACTTC. Looking up the rest from reference TRBV7-2 and TRBJ2-4 gives the full variable domain: GAGVSQSPSNKVTEKGKDVELRCDPISGHTALYWYRQSLGQGLEFLIYFQGNSAPDKSGLPSDRFSAERTGGSVSTLTIQRTQQEDSAVYLCASSMNRGPDIQYFGAGTRLSVL.

This clone was picked up a small number of times. CDR3 DNA sequence: TGTGCCAGCAGTGAATTTAGCGGGAGGGCTTACAATGAGCAGTTCTTC. It encodes CASSEFSGRAYNEQFF. The chain employs TRBV2 and TRBJ2-1, with TRBD2 matching 11 bases. V was pared by 2 bases and J by 4 bases, with 4 bases of the junction left unmatched. Germline V lookup: CDR1 SNHLY, CDR2 FYNNEI. The CDR3 consists of 16 residues.

The chain couples TRBV2 to TRBJ2-1; TRBD2 matches 13 bases. Germline lookup yields CDR1 SNHLY and CDR2 FYNNEI. The CDR3 totals 17 residues. Losses at the gene ends were 3 bases for V and 0 bases for J; bases not matched to a gene: 2. The CDR3: CASSDGLAGVSYNEQFF. Written as DNA, the CDR3 is TGTGCCAGCAGTGACGGACTAGCGGGAGTCTCCTACAATGAGCAGTTCTTC. Supplemented by reference TRBV2 and TRBJ2-1, the full variable domain reads EPEVTQTPSHQVTQMGQEVILRCVPISNHLYFYWYRQILGQKVEFLVSFYNNEISEKSEIFDDQFSVERPDGSNFTLKIRSTKLEDSAMYFCASSDGLAGVSYNEQFFGPGTRLTVL.

The rearrangement links TRBV5-1 to TRBJ1-2, with TRBD1 matching over 9 bases. CDR1 is SGHRS and CDR2 is YFSETQ in the germline V gene. After removal of 4 bases from V and 4 bases from J, the junction contained 8 bases not matched to a gene. The CDR3 runs to 15 residues. CDR3 region: CASSSLTGGRYGYTF. The CDR3 DNA is TGCGCCAGCAGCAGTCTGACAGGGGGTCGCTATGGCTACACCTTC. Variable domain in full (rest from reference TRBV5-1 and TRBJ1-2): KAGVTQTPRYLIKTRGQQVTLSCSPISGHRSVSWYQQTPGQGLQFLFEYFSETQRNKGNFPGRFSGRQFSNSRSEMNVSTLELGDSALYLCASSSLTGGRYGYTFGSGTRLTVV.